This T cell receptor beta chain was identified during a study of T cells expressing NK-cell markers. Study in general: Seven HCMV-seropositive donors and one seronegative donor made up the eight sequenced donors. Study-level points and caveats: Among a few donors, these clonotypes also ranked first in the CD3+CD56-NKG2C+ fraction. The share of CD8+ T cells held by dominant NKG2C+ clonotypes was about 1.0-7.5% in 5 or 6 donors.

Of note for this clonotype: The antigen remains unidentified.

This CDR3 is built from 13 residues. In germline, CDR1 is MNHEY, CDR2 SVGAGI. cDNA encoding TCR beta was synthesized via 5'RACE template switching incorporating UMIs. After re-calling the 5' RACE reads, TCRdb lists one entry per CDR3 protein, DNA absent. In total, the table holds a few hundred thousand distinct CDR3 sequences. The clonotype comes from a woman between 50 and 59 years old in good health. The sample was blood T cells: a sorted CD56 or NKG2C T cell subset, CD4+ or CD8+ T cells, or bulk PBMC T cells (not recorded which). The rearrangement links TRBV6-5 to TRBJ1-1; TCRdb designates TRBD1, a call that cannot be tested without DNA. CDR3 residues: CASSFFPRDSAFF.